The sequence of this T cell receptor beta chain was determined in a study of sequential checkpoint blockade in melanoma. The wider study: Arm A got nivolumab then ipilimumab; arm B the reverse, 1:1. Maintenance nivolumab came after either treatment sequence.

Assay: immunoSEQ multiplex PCR; the TCRdb copy retains only in-frame clones and omits some. The data hold about 18,000 clones, with around two thirds observed a single time. Regarding treatment: randomized to nivolumab then ipilimumab (arm A) or the reverse (arm B). The CDR3 covers 15 residues. Germline loops: CDR1 MGHRA, CDR2 YSYEKL. V lost 5 bases, J lost 2 bases, and 5 bases stayed unmatched. Sequencing was performed on CD8+ T cells sorted from blood (inferred from file names), taken from a patient given nivolumab and ipilimumab in sequence. The TCR was taken from a human donor with melanoma. J is TRBJ1-2 and V is TRBV4-1; TRBD1 aligns across 10 bases. CDR3 region: CASSLQTGGNYGYTF. CDR3 nucleotide sequence: TGCGCCAGCAGCTTGCAGACAGGGGGCAACTATGGCTACACCTTC.